This note documents a single T cell receptor (beta chain) sequence. Its antigen is not identified. This PCR relied on a set of 60 Vbeta primers and 13 Jbeta primers. Sequencing used immunoSEQ multiplex PCR; TCRdb keeps in-frame clones, though not all of them. The table includes under 200,000 clones, 82% detected once. The data were obtained in a study of cytomegalovirus exposure and HLA in healthy donors. In germline, CDR1 is SGHTA, CDR2 FQGNSA. The CDR3 is 13 amino acids. V lost 5 bases and J lost 2, with 9 bases in between. Study results and caveats: Presence/absence analyses treated sequencing depth as roughly uniform across donors. Listed as cytomegalovirus-associated were roughly 180 TCR beta chains.

The clonotype originates from a male donor in good health and CMV-seronegative. The chain uses TRBV7-2 and TRBJ1-2; no clear D gene. The material sequenced was PBMCs. CDR3 region: CASSPDSNYGYTF. As DNA, the CDR3 is TGTGCCAGCAGCCCTGACTCCAACTATGGCTACACCTTC.